The 32 T cell receptor beta chains presented below share a single source sample, sequenced in a study of spatial heterogeneity in lung cancer (dated by TCRdb to the late 2010s). What the study reported, not specific to this receptor: The number of expanded intratumoral alpha and beta TCRs correlated with the tumor nonsynonymous mutation count.

These receptors have no known antigen. Taken with the paper, the label for time point translates to: sample taken at primary tumor resection. Library construction relied on 5' RACE. Reads for this sample came from a NextSeq 500. TCRdb itself trimmed the public reads at Q25 with fastp, ran MiXCR and retained productive beta chains. Rows merge per CDR3 protein into single entries with the most common DNA and genes. The sample data list around 13,000 distinct CDR3 sequences, and roughly 3.4% of these were observed just once. The top ten hold 6% to 8.5% of the sample. This specimen was lung tumor tissue, taken at surgery. These receptors were taken from a male donor with early-stage non-small cell lung cancer.

This clonotype was counted at least ten times. V gene TRBV5-6 combines with J gene TRBJ1-2; D is undetermined. Germline assignment: CDR1 SGHDT and CDR2 YYEEEE. This CDR3 has 12 residues. Trimming took 4 bases from V and 4 from J, leaving 8 bases between them. CDR3 region: CASSMDRYGYTF. The CDR3 nucleotides read TGTGCCAGCAGCATGGACCGCTATGGCTACACCTTC. Supplemented by reference TRBV5-6 and TRBJ1-2, the full variable domain reads DAGVTQSPTHLIKTRGQQVTLRCSPKSGHDTVSWYQQALGQGPQFIFQYYEEEERQRGNFPDRFSGHQFPNYSSELNVNALLLGDSALYLCASSMDRYGYTFGSGTRLTVV.

This clonotype was counted between two and nine times. The V gene is TRBV18, the J gene TRBJ1-5; D not resolved. This CDR3 region has 12 residues. Trimming left V 2 bases short and J 7 bases short, with 6 bases between. CDR1 and CDR2 from the germline V gene are KGHSH and LQKENI. CDR3 sequence reads: CASSPGVQPQHF. The CDR3 DNA sequence: TGTGCCAGCTCACCAGGGGTGCAGCCCCAGCATTTT.

By frequency in the sample, this clonotype is medium-sized. The chain couples TRBV12-3 or TRBV12-4 to TRBJ1-4; the D is unclear. V was shortened by 3 bases and J by 10 bases, with 15 bases between the two germline ends. The CDR3 consists of 14 residues. The CDR3 spells CASSFGSQSAKLFF. The CDR3 DNA follows: TGTGCCAGCAGTTTTGGAAGCCAGTCGGCAAAACTGTTTTTT.

A few counts support this clonotype. The DNA of the CDR3 is TGTGCCAGCAGCTCCGTGCGGCTGCTAGCCAAAAACATTCAGTACTTC. It specifies CASSSVRLLAKNIQYF. This rearrangement joins TRBV7-2 to TRBJ2-4, with D unresolved. CDR3 length: 16 residues. V shed 4 bases and J shed 0 bases, with 13 bases lying between them. Germline lookup yields CDR1 SGHTA and CDR2 FQGNSA.

This clonotype was found many times. CDR3 sequence: CASSEMVLMGNQPQHF. In DNA, the CDR3 is TGTGCCAGCAGTGAAATGGTCCTCATGGGCAATCAGCCCCAGCATTTT. V gene TRBV6-1 combines with J gene TRBJ1-5; D unresolved. V lost 2 bases to trimming and J lost 2 bases, with 13 bases between them. This CDR3 has 16 residues. Looked up from germline, CDR1 is MNHNS and CDR2 is SASEGT.

This clonotype came up many times. DNA of the CDR3: TGTGCCAGCAGTGAATTAGGGGGTCAAGAGACCCAGTACTTC. Its protein product is CASSELGGQETQYF. This chain joins TRBV2 and TRBJ2-5; TRBD1 is a possible D gene (6 bases). The CDR3 is made up of 14 amino acids. CDR1 SNHLY and CDR2 FYNNEI come from the germline V gene. V dropped 2 bases and J dropped 2 bases, with 9 bases sitting between them.

This clonotype was recorded at least ten times. The rearrangement links TRBV2 to TRBJ2-3; a possible D gene is TRBD1 (6 bases). There are 15 residues in the CDR3. V was trimmed by 4 bases and J by 6 bases, leaving 17 bases between them. CDR1 is SNHLY and CDR2 is FYNNEI in the germline V gene. Here the CDR3 DNA reads TGTGCCAGCAGTGTTGGGGGCCAATCGGCCGATACGCAGTATTTT. It is translated as CASSVGGQSADTQYF.

In its sample, this clonotype was seen many times. V usage is TRBV3-1 and J usage is TRBJ1-1; no firm D call. The V end lost 1 base, the J end lost 7 bases, and 7 bases lay between the germline ends. Looked up from germline, CDR1 is LGHDT and CDR2 is YNNKEL (reference sequence). The CDR3 sequence is 12 residues long. This CDR3 is CASSQGTGEAFF. CDR3 in DNA: TGTGCCAGCAGCCAAGGGACGGGTGAAGCTTTCTTT. Full variable domain (missing parts from reference TRBV3-1 and TRBJ1-1): DTAVSQTPKYLVTQMGNDKSIKCEQNLGHDTMYWYKQDSKKFLKIMFSYNNKELIINETVPNRFSPKSPDKAHLNLHINSLELGDSAVYFCASSQGTGEAFFGQGTRLTVV.

This clonotype showed up many times. The rearrangement links TRBV20-1 to TRBJ2-1, with 9 positions matching TRBD2. The V gene end was trimmed by 6 bases and the J gene end by 10 bases; junction bases not matched to a gene: 7. The CDR3 loop spans 12 amino acids. CDR1 DFQATT and CDR2 SNEGSKA come from the germline V gene (reference sequence). CDR3 nucleotide sequence: TGCAGTGCCCAAGCGACTAGCGGAGAGCAGTTCTTC. This sequence encodes CSAQATSGEQFF.

This clonotype was seen repeatedly, ten times or more. The genes are TRBV5-6 and TRBJ1-5; D uncertain. Germline loops: CDR1 SGHDT, CDR2 YYEEEE. V gave up 0 bases and J gave up 4 bases, with 2 bases separating them. The CDR3 has 12 amino acids. DNA of the CDR3: TGTGCCAGCAGCTTGGTTAATCAGCCCCAGCATTTT. It codes for CASSLVNQPQHF.

This clonotype occurred many times. The chain couples TRBV3-1 to TRBJ2-1; 7 bases agree with TRBD2. Germline-derived CDR1 and CDR2 are LGHDT and YNNKEL (reference sequence). J lost 8 bases, V lost 1 base, and 5 bases had no gene match. The CDR3 loop spans 14 amino acids. DNA of the CDR3: TGTGCCAGCAGCCAAGTTGCGGGAGTGTATGAGCAGTTCTTC. Translating gives CASSQVAGVYEQFF.

Of note for this clonotype: A clone one base away is much larger, so this may be a read error. This chain uses TRBV7-2 with TRBJ2-2; a weak D match, TRBD1 (5 bases). The germline V gene encodes CDR1 SGHTA and CDR2 FQGNSA. There are 14 residues in the CDR3. The CDR3 here is CASSPGMDTRELFF. Written as DNA, the CDR3 is TGTGCCAGCAGCCCCGGTATGGACACCAGGGAGCTGTTTTTT.

This clonotype was detected ten times or more. The rearrangement links TRBV6-5 to TRBJ2-1; D tentatively reads TRBD1 or TRBD2 (5 bases each). V dropped 6 bases and J dropped 6 bases, with 15 bases sitting between them. Germline V gene lookup returns CDR1 MNHEY and CDR2 SVGAGI. CDR3 length equals 14 residues. The CDR3 is CASSSPGRTNEQFF. The CDR3 bases are TGTGCCAGCAGCTCACCGGGACGGACCAATGAGCAGTTCTTC.

In regard to this clonotype: At one of its ends the junction is not consistent with the germline gene, which may arise from a read error. The gene calls are TRBV6-5 and TRBJ1-2; TRBD1 is a possible D gene (5 bases). The CDR3 consists of 12 residues. Germline-derived CDR1 and CDR2 are MNHEY and SVGAGI. The CDR3 loop is CASSYGQGGDNF. The CDR3 DNA reads as TGTGCCAGCAGTTACGGCCAGGGTGGCGACAACTTC.

This clonotype was detected only a few times. This chain uses TRBV15 with TRBJ2-5, with TRBD2 matching 9 bases. The germline CDR1 and CDR2 sequences are LNHNV and YYDKDF (reference sequence). The CDR3 has 13 amino acids. Trimming at V came to 3 bases and at J to 5 bases, leaving 1 base not matched to a gene. CDR3 residues: CATSSGLAETQYF. The CDR3, as DNA: TGTGCCACCAGCAGCGGACTAGCGGAGACCCAGTACTTC.

This clonotype has at least ten counts. This chain uses TRBV2 with TRBJ2-2, with D possibly matching TRBD2 (5 bases). The CDR3 length is 14 residues. V was shortened by 6 bases and J by 1 base, with 9 bases between the two germline ends. Germline values: CDR1 SNHLY, CDR2 FYNNEI. As DNA, the CDR3 is TGTGCCAGCAGGGCCGGGGAGAACACCGGGGAGCTGTTTTTT. Translating it yields CASRAGENTGELFF.

This clonotype was seen more than once but under ten times. The chain employs TRBV20-1 and TRBJ1-2; 7 bases line up with TRBD1. The CDR3 extends over 13 amino acids. V shed 0 bases and J 4 bases; nucleotides not matched to a gene: 2. Germline loops: CDR1 DFQATT, CDR2 SNEGSKA (reference sequence). This CDR3 is CSARDRDSYGYTF. CDR3 coding DNA: TGCAGTGCTAGAGATCGGGACAGCTATGGCTACACCTTC.

This clonotype occurred many times. The CDR3 reads CASSIGRLNTEAFF. CDR3 sequence (DNA): TGTGCCAGCAGCATAGGGCGCTTGAACACTGAAGCTTTCTTT. The V call is TRBV9, the J call TRBJ1-1, with no clear D. Germline CDR1 and CDR2: SGDLS and YYNGEE. There are 14 residues in the CDR3. Trimming removed 4 bases at V and 0 bases at J, with 10 bases between. Variable domain in full (rest from reference TRBV9 and TRBJ1-1): DSGVTQTPKHLITATGQRVTLRCSPRSGDLSVYWYQQSLDQGLQFLIQYYNGEERAKGNILERFSAQQFPDLHSELNLSSLELGDSALYFCASSIGRLNTEAFFGQGTRLTVV.

By its share, this clonotype is medium-sized (0.01 to 0.1%). The gene calls are TRBV7-9 and TRBJ1-4; 8 bases line up with TRBD1. Per germline, CDR1 SEHNR and CDR2 FQNEAQ (reference sequence). CDR3 length: 17 amino acids. The trim removed 1 base at V and 8 bases at J, leaving 12 bases unmatched. The CDR3: CASSLVSRGRSDEKLFF. CDR3 DNA: TGTGCCAGCAGCTTAGTTAGCAGGGGGCGAAGTGACGAAAAACTGTTTTTT.

The sample holds many counts of this clonotype. V is TRBV2 and J is TRBJ1-1; D is unresolved. V was trimmed by 9 bases and J by 1 base, leaving 9 bases between them. This CDR3 has 12 amino acids. Germline CDR1 is SNHLY and CDR2 is FYNNEI. The CDR3 protein is CASSLANTEAFF. CDR3 DNA sequence: TGTGCCAGTTCATTAGCGAACACTGAAGCTTTCTTT.

This clonotype was counted ten times or more. V is TRBV5-1 and J is TRBJ2-2; 12 bases match TRBD2. CDR3 length: 17 amino acids. With 0 bases clipped from V and 10 bases from J, the junction kept 10 bases outside the gene matches. The germline V gene has CDR1 SGHRS and CDR2 YFSETQ. CDR3 residues: CASSLEALAGGTKELFF. The CDR3 DNA reads TGCGCCAGCAGCTTGGAGGCGCTAGCGGGAGGGACCAAGGAGCTGTTTTTT.

This clonotype is labeled as medium-sized. The chain is built from TRBV7-2 and TRBJ1-6; 8 bases map to TRBD1. V shed 5 bases, J shed 5 bases, and the junction held 2 bases outside the gene matches. The CDR3 consists of 14 residues. The germline V gene encodes CDR1 SGHTA and CDR2 FQGNSA. In DNA, the CDR3 is TGTGCCAGCAGCCTGGGACAGGATAATTCACCCCTCCACTTT. The encoded protein is CASSLGQDNSPLHF.

This clonotype has a count of ten or more. V usage is TRBV7-2 and J usage is TRBJ2-5; D not resolved. CDR1 SGHTA and CDR2 FQGNSA come from the germline V gene. The CDR3 contains 14 residues. V was cut by 1 base and J by 1 base, with 7 bases left in between. The CDR3 is CASSLGLAQETQYF. The CDR3 nucleotides read TGTGCCAGCAGCTTAGGTCTGGCCCAAGAGACCCAGTACTTC.

The chain joins TRBV6-5 to TRBJ2-5; no clear D gene. Germline V gene lookup returns CDR1 MNHEY and CDR2 SVGAGI. V lost 7 bases and J 5 bases, leaving 14 bases between the germline ends. CDR3 length: 13 residues. This chain's CDR3 is CASTNTGTETQYF. CDR3 DNA: TGTGCCAGCACTAATACGGGTACGGAGACCCAGTACTTC.

In its sample, this clonotype was seen many times. This sequence joins TRBV30 and TRBJ1-4, with D maybe TRBD1 (5 bases). Germline V gene lookup returns CDR1 GTSNPN and CDR2 SVGIG (reference sequence). There are 15 residues in the CDR3. The V and J ends lost 1 base and 4 bases respectively, with 13 bases between them. Here the CDR3 reads CAWSARDGINEKLFF. CDR3 coding DNA: TGTGCCTGGAGTGCCCGGGACGGAATTAATGAAAAACTGTTTTTT.

In its sample, this clonotype ranks as medium-sized. This chain links TRBV27 with TRBJ2-1, with 8 bases lining up with TRBD1. The CDR3 is 16 residues long. Losses at the gene ends were 1 base for V and 2 bases for J; bases not matched to a gene: 4. CDR1 and CDR2 (germline): MNHEY, SMNVEV (reference sequence). The CDR3 sequence: CASSLFGTGTYNEQFF. For the CDR3, the DNA is TGTGCCAGCAGTTTATTTGGGACAGGAACCTACAATGAGCAGTTCTTC.

This clonotype was seen many times. The chain has TRBV27 and TRBJ1-5; weak D call: TRBD1 (5 bases). The length of the CDR3 is 15 residues. CDR1 MNHEY and CDR2 SMNVEV come from the germline V gene (reference sequence). With 5 bases removed from V and 4 bases from J, the gap between germline ends came to 15 bases. In DNA, the CDR3 is TGTGCCAGCAGTCCTCTGGGGACTGGGAATCAGCCCCAGCATTTT. Protein: CASSPLGTGNQPQHF.

In its sample, this clonotype is medium-sized (0.01 to 0.1%). The junction departs from the called germline gene at one end, perhaps through a read error. The V and J genes are TRBV6-4 and TRBJ2-3; D unresolved. The CDR3 consists of 9 residues. Germline assignment: CDR1 MRHNA and CDR2 SNTAGT. This CDR3 reads CASSDSRPF. The CDR3 DNA reads as TGTGCCAGCAGTGACTCGCGCCCTTTT.

The CDR3 DNA reads as TGCGCCAGCAGCCAAACAGATACGCAGTATTTT. This sequence encodes CASSQTDTQYF. The V call is TRBV4-1, the J call TRBJ2-3; no clear D gene. The V gene lost 2 bases and the J gene lost 3 bases, with 0 bases spanning the gap. This CDR3 is 11 amino acids long. The germline V gene encodes CDR1 MGHRA and CDR2 YSYEKL.

This clonotype has only a few counts. This rearrangement joins TRBV20-1 to TRBJ2-4; TRBD2 agrees at 9 bases. V dropped 4 bases and J dropped 1; count of bases not matched to a gene: 11. This CDR3 spans 17 amino acids. Germline V gives CDR1 DFQATT, CDR2 SNEGSKA (reference sequence). The CDR3 here is CSATSLGAGGAKNIQYF. The CDR3 DNA follows: TGCAGTGCTACCTCCCTGGGTGCGGGGGGGGCCAAAAACATTCAGTACTTC.

This clonotype has at least ten counts. This CDR3 reads CSATIQGILEQYF. The CDR3 DNA reads as TGCAGTGCTACAATACAGGGTATCCTCGAGCAGTACTTC. The V call is TRBV20-1, the J call TRBJ2-7, with a weak D call TRBD1 (6 bases). With 4 bases removed from V and 6 bases from J, the gap between germline ends came to 16 bases. The CDR3 has 13 amino acids. Germline values: CDR1 DFQATT, CDR2 SNEGSKA (reference sequence).

This clonotype is medium-sized. The CDR3 DNA follows: TGCGCCAGCAGCTTTTCGGATTTGAACACTGAAGCTTTCTTT. It codes for CASSFSDLNTEAFF. The gene calls are TRBV5-1 and TRBJ1-1; D call uncertain. CDR1 and CDR2 from the germline V gene are SGHRS and YFSETQ. The CDR3 extends over 14 amino acids. V lost 2 bases, J lost 0 bases, and 8 bases lay in between.